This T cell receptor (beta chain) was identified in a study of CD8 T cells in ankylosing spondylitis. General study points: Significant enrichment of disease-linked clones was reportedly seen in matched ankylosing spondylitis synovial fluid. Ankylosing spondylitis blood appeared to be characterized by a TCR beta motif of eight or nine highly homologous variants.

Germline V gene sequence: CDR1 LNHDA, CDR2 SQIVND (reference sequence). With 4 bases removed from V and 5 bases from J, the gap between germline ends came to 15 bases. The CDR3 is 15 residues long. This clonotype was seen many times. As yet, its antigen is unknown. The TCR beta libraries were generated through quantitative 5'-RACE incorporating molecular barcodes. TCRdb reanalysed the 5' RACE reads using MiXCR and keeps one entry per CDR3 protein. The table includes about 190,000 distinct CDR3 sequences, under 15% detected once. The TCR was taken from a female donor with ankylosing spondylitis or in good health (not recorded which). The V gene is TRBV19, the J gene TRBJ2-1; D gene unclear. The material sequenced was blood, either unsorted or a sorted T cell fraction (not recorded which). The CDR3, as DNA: TGTGCCAGTAGTAGGCCGGCCCCTATTAACAATGAGCAGTTCTTC. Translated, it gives CASSRPAPINNEQFF.